Reported below is one T cell receptor beta chain. Its antigen is still unknown. This sample is part of a study of radiation and T cells in renal cell carcinoma. The overall study: Nephrectomy followed 15 Gy stereotactic body radiation by 4 weeks. Whole-study results and caveats: In blood, top tumor clones expanded by 2 weeks, shrinking by 4.

Time point defined: baseline pretreatment blood. Noted treatment: 15 Gy SBRT to primary tumor, nephrectomy 4 weeks later. Serial blood draws occurred at baseline and 2 and 4 weeks post-SBRT. The tumor was a clear cell renal cell carcinoma. The method was immunoSEQ multiplex PCR; TCRdb's version includes in-frame clones alone and lacks a portion of them. The sample holds some 150,000 clones, around nine tenths seen once. Between the trimmed V and J ends, which lost 4 bases and 2 bases, there was a span of 11 bases. This CDR3 region has 14 residues. Germline V lookup: CDR1 KGHSH, CDR2 LQKENI. The sequence derives from a woman aged 45-60 years with renal cell carcinoma. The sequencing here drew on blood, taken from a patient whose treatment included radiotherapy and nephrectomy. V gene TRBV18 combines with J gene TRBJ1-2, with D perhaps TRBD1 (6 bases). CDR3 DNA sequence: TGTGCCAGCTCACAAGGACAGAGCAACTATGGCTACACCTTC. This translates into CASSQGQSNYGYTF.